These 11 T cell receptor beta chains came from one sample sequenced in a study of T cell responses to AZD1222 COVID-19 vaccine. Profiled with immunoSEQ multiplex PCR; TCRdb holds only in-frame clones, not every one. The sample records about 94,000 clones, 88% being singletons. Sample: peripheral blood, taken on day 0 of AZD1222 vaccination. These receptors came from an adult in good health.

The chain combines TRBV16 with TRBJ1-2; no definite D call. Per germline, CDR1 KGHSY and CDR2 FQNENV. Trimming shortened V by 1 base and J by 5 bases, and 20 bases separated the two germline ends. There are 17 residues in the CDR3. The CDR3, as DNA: TGTGCCAGCAGCCAATACTCTCAGCGGCGAAGCGGGTATGGCTACACCTTC. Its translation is CASSQYSQRRSGYGYTF.

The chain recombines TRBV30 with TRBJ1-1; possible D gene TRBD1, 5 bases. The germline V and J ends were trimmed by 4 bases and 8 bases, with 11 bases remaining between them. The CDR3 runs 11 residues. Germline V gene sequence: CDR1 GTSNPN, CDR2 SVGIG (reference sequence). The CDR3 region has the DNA TGTGCCTGGACAGGGATAAGAGAAGCTTTCTTT. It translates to CAWTGIREAFF.

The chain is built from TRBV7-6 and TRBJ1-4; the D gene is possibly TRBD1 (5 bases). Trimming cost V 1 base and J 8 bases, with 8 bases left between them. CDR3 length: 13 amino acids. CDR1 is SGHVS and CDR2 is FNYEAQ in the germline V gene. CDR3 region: CASSLGWGEKLFF. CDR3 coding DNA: TGTGCCAGCAGCTTAGGTTGGGGGGAAAAACTGTTTTTT.

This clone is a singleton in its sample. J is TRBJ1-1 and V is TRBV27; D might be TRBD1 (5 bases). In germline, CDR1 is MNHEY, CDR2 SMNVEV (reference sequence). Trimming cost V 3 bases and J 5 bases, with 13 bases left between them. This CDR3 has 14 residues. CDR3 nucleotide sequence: TGTGCCAGCAGTTTCTTGGGGGTTGGGACTGAAGCTTTCTTT. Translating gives CASSFLGVGTEAFF.

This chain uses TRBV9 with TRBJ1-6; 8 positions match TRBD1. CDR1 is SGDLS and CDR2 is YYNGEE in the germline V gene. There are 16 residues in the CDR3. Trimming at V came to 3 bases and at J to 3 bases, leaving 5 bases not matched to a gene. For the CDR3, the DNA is TGTGCCAGCAGCGCCAGGGGGCTCGACTATAATTCACCCCTCCACTTT. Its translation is CASSARGLDYNSPLHF.

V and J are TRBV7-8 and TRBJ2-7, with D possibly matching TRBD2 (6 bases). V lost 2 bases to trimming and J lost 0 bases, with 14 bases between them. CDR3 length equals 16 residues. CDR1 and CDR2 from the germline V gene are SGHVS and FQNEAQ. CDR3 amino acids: CASSLSGGLSSYEQYF. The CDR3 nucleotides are TGTGCCAGCAGCTTATCCGGGGGACTCAGCTCCTACGAGCAGTACTTC.

The CDR3 reads CASMVSGGTGELFF. The CDR3 DNA follows: TGTGCCAGCATGGTGTCAGGGGGCACCGGGGAGCTGTTTTTT. The chain recombines TRBV6-5 with TRBJ2-2; 7 bases align to TRBD1. CDR1 is MNHEY and CDR2 is SVGAGI in the germline V gene. V gave up 7 bases and J gave up 4 bases; unmatched junction bases: 6. The CDR3 has 14 amino acids.

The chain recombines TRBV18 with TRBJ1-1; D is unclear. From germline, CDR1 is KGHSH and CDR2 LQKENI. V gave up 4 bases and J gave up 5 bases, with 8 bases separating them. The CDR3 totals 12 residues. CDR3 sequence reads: CASSRAGTEAFF. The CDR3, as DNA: TGTGCCAGCTCACGGGCCGGGACTGAAGCTTTCTTT.

CDR3 DNA sequence: TGTGCCAGCGGGGGGGGACTAGCTATTCGCCAAGAGACCCAGTACTTC. Translated: CASGGGLAIRQETQYF. The chain employs TRBV7-8 and TRBJ2-5, with 9 positions matching TRBD2. The ends lost 8 bases at V and 1 base at J; junction bases unmatched: 11. The CDR3 sequence is 16 residues long. CDR1 and CDR2 from the germline V gene are SGHVS and FQNEAQ.

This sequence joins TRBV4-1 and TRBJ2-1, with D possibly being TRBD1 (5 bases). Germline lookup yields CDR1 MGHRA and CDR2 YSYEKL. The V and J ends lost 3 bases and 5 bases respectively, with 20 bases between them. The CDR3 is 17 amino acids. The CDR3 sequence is CASSQIPGHLKDNEQFF. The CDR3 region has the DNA TGCGCCAGCAGCCAGATACCTGGACACTTAAAAGACAATGAGCAGTTCTTC.

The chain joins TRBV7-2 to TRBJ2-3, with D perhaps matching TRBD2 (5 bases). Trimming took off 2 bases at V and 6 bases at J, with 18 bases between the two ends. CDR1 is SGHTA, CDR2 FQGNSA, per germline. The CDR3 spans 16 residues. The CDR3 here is CASSLRGGWGADTQYF. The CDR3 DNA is TGTGCCAGCAGCTTAAGAGGCGGGTGGGGTGCTGATACGCAGTATTTT.